A selection of T cell receptor beta chains follows, all from one sample in a study of blood T cell repertoires in COVID-19. The assay was immunoSEQ multiplex PCR, and TCRdb's table has in-frame clones only and misses some. Among approximately 60,000 clones, approximately 94% were seen once, and the ten largest hold about 3%. Sequenced: peripheral blood. The receptor source for this set is a man between 65 and 85 years old with active COVID-19. Both conserved end residues are part of each CDR3. D genes are given only for firm matches. Clone size, where shown, is once, few, many, or a class for clones that have expanded.

clone size: NA
J gene: TRBJ2-1
D gene: NA
V gene: TRBV6-2/TRBV6-3
CDR3 length: 15
CDR3 protein: CASSSGVLAAGGQFF
CDR3 DNA: TGTGCCAGCAGTTCAGGAGTCTTAGCCGCCGGGGGGCAGTTCTTC

clone size: NA
J gene: TRBJ2-1
D gene: NA
V gene: TRBV5-4
CDR3 length: 15
CDR3 protein: CASRPPTSGRNEQFF
CDR3 DNA: TGTGCCAGCAGGCCACCTACGAGTGGGCGCAATGAGCAGTTCTTC

clone size: NA
J gene: TRBJ2-3
D gene: TRBD1
V gene: TRBV18
CDR3 length: 14
CDR3 protein: CASSPTGALDTQYF
CDR3 DNA: TGTGCCAGCTCACCGACAGGGGCCTTGGATACGCAGTATTTT

clone size: NA
J gene: TRBJ1-5
D gene: NA
V gene: TRBV4-1
CDR3 length: 14
CDR3 protein: CASSQDSPNQPQHF
CDR3 DNA: TGCGCCAGCAGCCAAGATAGCCCAAATCAGCCCCAGCATTTT

clone size: NA
J gene: TRBJ1-5
D gene: NA
V gene: TRBV28
CDR3 length: 14
CDR3 protein: CASSTPQGNQPQHF
CDR3 DNA: TGTGCCAGCAGCACACCCCAGGGGAATCAGCCCCAGCATTTT

clone size: NA
J gene: TRBJ2-1
D gene: NA
V gene: TRBV18
CDR3 length: 16
CDR3 protein: CASSPGGASSYNEQFF
CDR3 DNA: TGTGCCAGCTCACCAGGGGGGGCGAGCTCCTACAATGAGCAGTTCTTC

clone size: NA
J gene: TRBJ2-1
D gene: NA
V gene: TRBV19
CDR3 length: 15
CDR3 protein: CASSIDRTVGNEQFF
CDR3 DNA: TGTGCCAGTAGTATAGACCGGACAGTGGGAAATGAGCAGTTCTTC

clone size: once
J gene: TRBJ1-6
D gene: TRBD1
V gene: TRBV7-3
CDR3 length: 15
CDR3 protein: CASSSGQGARSPLHF
CDR3 DNA: TGTGCCAGCAGCTCAGGACAGGGGGCTCGTTCACCCCTCCACTTT

clone size: NA
J gene: TRBJ1-1
D gene: NA
V gene: TRBV7-6
CDR3 length: 13
CDR3 protein: CASSTEVATEAFF
CDR3 DNA: TGTGCCAGCAGCACGGAGGTTGCCACTGAAGCTTTCTTT

clone size: NA
J gene: TRBJ2-3
D gene: NA
V gene: TRBV9
CDR3 length: 15
CDR3 protein: CASSQGWGSTDTQYF
CDR3 DNA: TGTGCCAGCAGCCAGGGGTGGGGCTCCACAGATACGCAGTATTTT

clone size: NA
J gene: TRBJ2-7
D gene: NA
V gene: TRBV6-2/TRBV6-3
CDR3 length: 15
CDR3 protein: CASSYSGQTRYEQYF
CDR3 DNA: TGTGCCAGCAGTTACTCTGGACAGACCCGCTACGAGCAGTACTTC

clone size: NA
J gene: TRBJ1-1
D gene: NA
V gene: TRBV5-6
CDR3 length: 15
CDR3 protein: CASSLEYLMNTEAFF
CDR3 DNA: TGTGCCAGCAGCTTGGAGTACTTAATGAACACTGAAGCTTTCTTT

clone size: NA
J gene: TRBJ1-2
D gene: NA
V gene: TRBV11-2
CDR3 length: 15
CDR3 protein: CASSLDRRTSYGYTF
CDR3 DNA: TGTGCCAGCAGCTTAGATAGGAGGACCTCCTATGGCTACACCTTC

clone size: NA
J gene: TRBJ2-2
D gene: NA
V gene: TRBV5-1
CDR3 length: 15
CDR3 protein: CASRQGGELTGELFF
CDR3 DNA: TGCGCCAGCAGGCAAGGGGGGGAGCTTACCGGGGAGCTGTTTTTT

clone size: NA
J gene: TRBJ1-6
D gene: TRBD1
V gene: TRBV7-9
CDR3 length: 15
CDR3 protein: CASSQDRDRNSPLHF
CDR3 DNA: TGTGCCAGCAGCCAGGACAGGGATCGTAATTCACCCCTCCACTTT

clone size: NA
J gene: TRBJ1-5
D gene: NA
V gene: TRBV6-2/TRBV6-3
CDR3 length: 15
CDR3 protein: CASSYRGYSNQPQHF
CDR3 DNA: TGTGCCAGCAGTTACCGAGGGTATAGCAATCAGCCCCAGCATTTT

clone size: NA
J gene: TRBJ1-4
D gene: TRBD1
V gene: TRBV6-5
CDR3 length: 14
CDR3 protein: CASRLGTVLEKLFF
CDR3 DNA: TGTGCCAGCAGGCTCGGGACAGTACTTGAAAAACTGTTTTTT

clone size: NA
J gene: TRBJ1-1
D gene: NA
V gene: TRBV18
CDR3 length: 15
CDR3 protein: CASSPGAGVDTEAFF
CDR3 DNA: TGTGCCAGCTCACCGGGGGCAGGGGTGGACACTGAAGCTTTCTTT

clone size: NA
J gene: TRBJ2-7
D gene: NA
V gene: TRBV3-1/TRBV3-2
CDR3 length: 17
CDR3 protein: CASSQGGGYGGAYEQYF
CDR3 DNA: TGTGCCAGCAGCCAAGGCGGGGGCTACGGGGGTGCCTACGAGCAGTACTTC

clone size: NA
J gene: TRBJ2-7
D gene: NA
V gene: TRBV6-6
CDR3 length: 14
CDR3 protein: CASKLTTDTYEQYF
CDR3 DNA: TGTGCCAGCAAGCTCACGACAGATACCTACGAGCAGTACTTC

clone size: NA
J gene: TRBJ2-6
D gene: TRBD1
V gene: TRBV7-6
CDR3 length: 20
CDR3 protein: CASSSTPPGQGRSGANVLTF
CDR3 DNA: TGTGCCAGCAGCTCAACTCCCCCGGGACAGGGGCGCTCTGGGGCCAACGTCCTGACTTTC

clone size: NA
J gene: TRBJ2-3
D gene: TRBD2
V gene: TRBV11-3
CDR3 length: 16
CDR3 protein: CASRGQSGGFADTQYF
CDR3 DNA: TGTGCCAGCCGGGGCCAGAGCGGGGGTTTTGCAGATACGCAGTATTTT

clone size: once
J gene: TRBJ2-1
D gene: TRBD2
V gene: TRBV28
CDR3 length: 16
CDR3 protein: CASTLGGLVSYNEQFF
CDR3 DNA: TGTGCCAGCACCTTGGGAGGGCTAGTCTCCTACAATGAGCAGTTCTTC